This entry features one T cell receptor (beta chain) sequence. This clone has a single count. The clone's antigen remains unknown. Per-nucleotide qualities are absent, and no much larger clonotype sits a single base away. The entry originates in a study of radiotherapy plus CTLA-4 blockade in lung cancer (dated by TCRdb to the late 2010s). Concerning the study at large: Objective responses occurred in 18% of enrolled patients, and around 30% achieved disease control. Study-wide findings and limitations: The strongest predictors of response were reported to be early dynamic shifts in blood T cell clones along with a rise in serum interferon-beta following radiation. After treatment with radiotherapy and ipilimumab, TCR clones that came from tumors expanded in the peripheral blood.

The library was generated by the immunoSEQ multiplex PCR assay. The table comes from immuneACCESS by way of TCRdb, which keeps in-frame sequences with V and J called. Part of the clones is missing from these tables; in studies checked, under half for an unresolved V gene and the rest for unknown reasons. This sample gives about 98,000 clones in total; roughly four fifths of them show up just once. Around 3.7% of the sample goes to the ten largest clones. The study tested focal radiation therapy combined with CTLA-4 blockade (ipilimumab) in patients with chemo-refractory metastatic non-small-cell lung cancer. Reading from cysteine to phenylalanine, the CDR3 counts 13 amino acids. The DNA shown is the 39-base CDR3, in frame from base 1. As encoded in the germline V gene, CDR1 is KGHSH while CDR2 is LQKENI. V lost 3 bases and J lost 1 base; the stretch between them is 6 bases long.

This receptor was taken from a human donor with non-small cell lung cancer who had a partial response to radiotherapy plus ipilimumab. The chain is made from TRBV18 and TRBJ1-1, and perhaps TRBD1 as D gene, on 5 matching bases. Sequenced here: peripheral blood, sampled from a patient treated with radiotherapy plus ipilimumab. The bases are TGTGCCAGCTCACCTACAGGGAACACTGAAGCTTTCTTT. Its amino acids are CASSPTGNTEAFF.